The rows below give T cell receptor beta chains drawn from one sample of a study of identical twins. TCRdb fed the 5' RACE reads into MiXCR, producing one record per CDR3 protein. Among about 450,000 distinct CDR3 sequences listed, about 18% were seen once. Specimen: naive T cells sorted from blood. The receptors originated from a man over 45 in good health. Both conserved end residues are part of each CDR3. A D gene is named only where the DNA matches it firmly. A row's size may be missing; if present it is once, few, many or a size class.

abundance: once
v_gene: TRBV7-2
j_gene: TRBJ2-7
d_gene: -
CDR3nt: TGTGCCAGCAGCTCCCTTTTGGGCTACGAGCAGTACTTC
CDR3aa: CASSSLLGYEQYF

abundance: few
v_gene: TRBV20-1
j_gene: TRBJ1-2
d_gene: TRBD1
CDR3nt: TGCAGTGCTAGAGCTGAAAGGACAGGGGGTCAGGATGGCTACACCTTC
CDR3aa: CSARAERTGGQDGYTF

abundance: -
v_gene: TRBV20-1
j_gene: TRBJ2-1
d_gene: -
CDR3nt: TGCAGTGCTAGTTTCGGACTGCTAGTCGATGAGCAGTTCTTC
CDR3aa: CSASFGLLVDEQFF

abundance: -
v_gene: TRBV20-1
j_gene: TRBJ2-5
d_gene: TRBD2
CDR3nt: TGCAGTGCCATTTATAGCGGGGGGGTCCGAGAGACCCAGTACTTC
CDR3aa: CSAIYSGGVRETQYF

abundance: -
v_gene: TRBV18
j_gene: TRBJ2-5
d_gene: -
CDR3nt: TGTGCCAGCTCAGACGCCTCACGACAGACCCAGTACTTC
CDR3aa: CASSDASRQTQYF

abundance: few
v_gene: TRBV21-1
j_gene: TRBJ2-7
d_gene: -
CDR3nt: TGTGCCAGCCCTGGGGGTAGGACAGGGAGGGACGAGCAGTACTTC
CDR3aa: CASPGGRTGRDEQYF

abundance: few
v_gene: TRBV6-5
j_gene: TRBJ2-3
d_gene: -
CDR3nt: TGTGCCAGCGCTACTTCTGGGGGCCCAGATACGCAGTATTTT
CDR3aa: CASATSGGPDTQYF

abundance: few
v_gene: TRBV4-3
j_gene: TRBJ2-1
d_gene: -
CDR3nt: TGCGCCAGCAGCCCCCTAAAAGCGGCCGGTGAGCAGTTCTTC
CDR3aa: CASSPLKAAGEQFF

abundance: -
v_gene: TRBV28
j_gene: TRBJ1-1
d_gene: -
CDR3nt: TGTGCCAGCAGTTTACTTGGAGAGGCGAACACTGAAGCTTTCTTT
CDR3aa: CASSLLGEANTEAFF

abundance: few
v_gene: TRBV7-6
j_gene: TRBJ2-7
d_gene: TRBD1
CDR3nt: TGTGCCAGCAGCCTCCCCGACAGGGACGAGCAGTACTTC
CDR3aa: CASSLPDRDEQYF

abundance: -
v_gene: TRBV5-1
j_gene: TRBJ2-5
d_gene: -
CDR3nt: TGCGCCAGCAGCCTCATGGGACTTGAAGAGACCCAGTACTTC
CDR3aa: CASSLMGLEETQYF

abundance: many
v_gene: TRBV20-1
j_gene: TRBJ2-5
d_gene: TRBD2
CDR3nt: TGCAGTGCTAGAGATCTTAGGAGCGGGGGGTCCCAAGAGACCCAGTACTTC
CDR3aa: CSARDLRSGGSQETQYF

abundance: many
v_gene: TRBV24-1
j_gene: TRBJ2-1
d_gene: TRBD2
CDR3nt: TGTGCCACCAGTGACTCAGGACTAGCGGGGAGCTCCTACAATGAGCAGTTCTTC
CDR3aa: CATSDSGLAGSSYNEQFF

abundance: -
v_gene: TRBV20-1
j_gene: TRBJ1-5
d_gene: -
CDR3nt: TGCAGCGTATGGGGACGGAGCAATCAGCCCCAGCATTTT
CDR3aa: CSVWGRSNQPQHF

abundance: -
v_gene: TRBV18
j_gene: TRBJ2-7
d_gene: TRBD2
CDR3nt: TGTGCCAGCTCAGAGAGACTAGCGGGGAGATCGGAGGGCCACGAGCAGTACTTC
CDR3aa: CASSERLAGRSEGHEQYF

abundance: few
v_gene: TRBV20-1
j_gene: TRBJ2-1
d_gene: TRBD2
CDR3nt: TGCAGTGTCGAAACGCGAGGACTAGCCGACTCGGCGGTCTACAATGAGCAGTTCTTC
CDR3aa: CSVETRGLADSAVYNEQFF

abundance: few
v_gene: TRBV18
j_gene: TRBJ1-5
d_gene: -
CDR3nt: TGTGCCAGCTCACCATTTGAGGGTAACCAGCCCCAGCATTTT
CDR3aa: CASSPFEGNQPQHF

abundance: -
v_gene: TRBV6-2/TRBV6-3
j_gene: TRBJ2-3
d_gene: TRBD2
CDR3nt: TGTGCCAGCAGTTACGGGAGGGCTCCGCAGTATTTT
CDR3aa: CASSYGRAPQYF